A single sample gave rise to the 8 T cell receptor beta chains below, sequenced in a study of blood T cell repertoires in COVID-19. The data were produced by immunoSEQ multiplex PCR, yet TCRdb's version contains in-frame clones alone and is incomplete. The sample carries roughly 200,000 clones, roughly 80% recorded once. The sample consisted of PBMCs or T cells enriched from blood (not recorded which). The receptors were sampled from a woman in her forties or fifties who had been exposed to COVID-19.

The chain uses TRBV18 and TRBJ1-1, with a tentative D call TRBD1 (6 bases). The V end lost 1 base, the J end lost 5 bases, and 20 bases lay between the germline ends. CDR1 KGHSH and CDR2 LQKENI come from the germline V gene. CDR3 length equals 17 residues. CDR3 sequence (DNA): TGTGCCAGCTCACCACAAGGAGTGGGGGGGGCGGGAACTGAAGCTTTCTTT. Translating gives CASSPQGVGGAGTEAFF. The full variable domain, with the rest looked up from reference TRBV18 and TRBJ1-1, is NAGVMQNPRHLVRRRGQEARLRCSPMKGHSHVYWYRQLPEEGLKFMVYLQKENIIDESGMPKERFSAEFPKEGPSILRIQQVVRGDSAAYFCASSPQGVGGAGTEAFFGQGTRLTVV.

This chain joins TRBV6-2 or TRBV6-3 and TRBJ2-3, with D possibly TRBD1 on 5 matching bases. The CDR3 is made up of 15 amino acids. Germline V gene lookup returns CDR1 MNHEY and CDR2 SVGEGT. V was shortened by 1 base and J by 2 bases, with 10 bases between the two germline ends. The CDR3 DNA reads as TGTGCCAGCAGTTACTGGAAGGGGAACACAGATACGCAGTATTTT. This gives the protein CASSYWKGNTDTQYF.

This sequence joins TRBV5-1 and TRBJ2-1; 12 bases are a match to TRBD1. The CDR3 extends over 15 amino acids. CDR1 and CDR2 (germline): SGHRS, YFSETQ. Trimming removed 4 bases from V and 9 bases from J; junction bases left unmatched: 8. The CDR3 region is CASSIAGQGASEQFF. The CDR3 nucleotides are TGCGCCAGCAGCATCGCGGGACAGGGGGCGAGTGAGCAGTTCTTC.

Ten or more counts support this clone. This chain links TRBV5-1 with TRBJ2-1; 7 nucleotides line up with TRBD2. Germline lookup yields CDR1 SGHRS and CDR2 YFSETQ. The CDR3 runs to 15 residues. With V trimmed by 3 bases and J by 2 bases, 5 bases remained unmatched. The CDR3 DNA reads as TGCGCCAGCAGCTGGGAGGGGCTAACCTACAATGAGCAGTTCTTC. This sequence encodes CASSWEGLTYNEQFF.

This chain connects TRBV4-2 to TRBJ2-1; TRBD2 is a possible D gene (6 bases). With 0 bases removed from V and 7 bases from J, the gap between germline ends came to 13 bases. Germline CDR1 is LGHNA and CDR2 is YNFKEQ. The CDR3 contains 15 residues. The CDR3 nucleotides are TGTGCCAGCAGCCAAGACGGCGGGGACCTTAATGAGCAGTTCTTC. Its translation is CASSQDGGDLNEQFF.

This chain uses TRBV2 with TRBJ1-3, with 7 bases matching TRBD1. Unmatched junction bases numbered 3, after V lost 4 bases and J lost 0 bases. The CDR3 sequence is 15 residues long. Germline-derived CDR1 and CDR2 are SNHLY and FYNNEI. The CDR3 here is CASSADRDSGNTIYF. CDR3 bases: TGTGCCAGCAGTGCTGACAGGGACTCTGGAAACACCATATATTTT.

The chain couples TRBV5-1 to TRBJ2-1, with 10 bases lining up with TRBD2. The CDR3 has 15 amino acids. Germline assignment: CDR1 SGHRS and CDR2 YFSETQ. V gave up 3 bases and J gave up 7 bases; unmatched junction bases: 7. This CDR3 reads CASSSSGGAWNEQFF. CDR3 sequence (DNA): TGCGCCAGCAGCTCCAGCGGGGGGGCTTGGAATGAGCAGTTCTTC.

The gene calls are TRBV12-3 or TRBV12-4 and TRBJ2-2; the D is unclear. CDR3 length: 12 amino acids. Trimming cost V 4 bases and J 5 bases, with 5 bases left between them. This CDR3 is CASSSSTGELFF. The CDR3 DNA follows: TGTGCCAGCAGTTCGTCGACCGGGGAGCTGTTTTTT.